This T cell receptor beta chain was identified during a study of T cell responses to AZD1222 COVID-19 vaccine. Here immunoSEQ multiplex PCR was the method, and the copy in TCRdb shows in-frame clones only, minus some. The data show about 130,000 clones, approximately 86% seen once. The material was peripheral blood, obtained on day 0 of AZD1222 vaccination. This sequence was found in an adult in good health.

The CDR3 sequence is CASSHRARGTDTQYF. Here the CDR3 DNA reads TGTGCCAGCAGCCACCGAGCCAGGGGGACAGATACGCAGTATTTT. The chain is built from TRBV27 and TRBJ2-3, with 7 positions matching TRBD1. The CDR3 totals 15 residues. The V gene end was trimmed by 6 bases and the J gene end by 3 bases; junction bases not matched to a gene: 9. Germline assignment: CDR1 MNHEY and CDR2 SMNVEV (reference sequence).